The clone carrying this T cell receptor (beta chain) was seen a few times. The entry originates in a study of CD8 T cells in ankylosing spondylitis. CDR1 and CDR2 (germline): SGHDT, YYEEEE. V was pared by 4 bases and J by 5 bases, with 2 bases of the junction left unmatched. The CDR3 has 14 amino acids. TCRdb re-analysed the 5' RACE reads in MiXCR, keeping a single row per CDR3 protein. The sample carries 110,000 to 150,000 distinct CDR3 sequences, about 8% recorded once. The chain is built from TRBV5-6 and TRBJ2-2; TRBD1 agrees at 10 bases. The sample comprised synovial fluid, either unsorted or a sorted T cell fraction (not recorded which). The origin of this receptor is a male donor with ankylosing spondylitis. The CDR3 nucleotides read TGTGCCAGCAGCAGGACAGGGGGGACCGGGGAGCTGTTTTTT. It encodes CASSRTGGTGELFF.